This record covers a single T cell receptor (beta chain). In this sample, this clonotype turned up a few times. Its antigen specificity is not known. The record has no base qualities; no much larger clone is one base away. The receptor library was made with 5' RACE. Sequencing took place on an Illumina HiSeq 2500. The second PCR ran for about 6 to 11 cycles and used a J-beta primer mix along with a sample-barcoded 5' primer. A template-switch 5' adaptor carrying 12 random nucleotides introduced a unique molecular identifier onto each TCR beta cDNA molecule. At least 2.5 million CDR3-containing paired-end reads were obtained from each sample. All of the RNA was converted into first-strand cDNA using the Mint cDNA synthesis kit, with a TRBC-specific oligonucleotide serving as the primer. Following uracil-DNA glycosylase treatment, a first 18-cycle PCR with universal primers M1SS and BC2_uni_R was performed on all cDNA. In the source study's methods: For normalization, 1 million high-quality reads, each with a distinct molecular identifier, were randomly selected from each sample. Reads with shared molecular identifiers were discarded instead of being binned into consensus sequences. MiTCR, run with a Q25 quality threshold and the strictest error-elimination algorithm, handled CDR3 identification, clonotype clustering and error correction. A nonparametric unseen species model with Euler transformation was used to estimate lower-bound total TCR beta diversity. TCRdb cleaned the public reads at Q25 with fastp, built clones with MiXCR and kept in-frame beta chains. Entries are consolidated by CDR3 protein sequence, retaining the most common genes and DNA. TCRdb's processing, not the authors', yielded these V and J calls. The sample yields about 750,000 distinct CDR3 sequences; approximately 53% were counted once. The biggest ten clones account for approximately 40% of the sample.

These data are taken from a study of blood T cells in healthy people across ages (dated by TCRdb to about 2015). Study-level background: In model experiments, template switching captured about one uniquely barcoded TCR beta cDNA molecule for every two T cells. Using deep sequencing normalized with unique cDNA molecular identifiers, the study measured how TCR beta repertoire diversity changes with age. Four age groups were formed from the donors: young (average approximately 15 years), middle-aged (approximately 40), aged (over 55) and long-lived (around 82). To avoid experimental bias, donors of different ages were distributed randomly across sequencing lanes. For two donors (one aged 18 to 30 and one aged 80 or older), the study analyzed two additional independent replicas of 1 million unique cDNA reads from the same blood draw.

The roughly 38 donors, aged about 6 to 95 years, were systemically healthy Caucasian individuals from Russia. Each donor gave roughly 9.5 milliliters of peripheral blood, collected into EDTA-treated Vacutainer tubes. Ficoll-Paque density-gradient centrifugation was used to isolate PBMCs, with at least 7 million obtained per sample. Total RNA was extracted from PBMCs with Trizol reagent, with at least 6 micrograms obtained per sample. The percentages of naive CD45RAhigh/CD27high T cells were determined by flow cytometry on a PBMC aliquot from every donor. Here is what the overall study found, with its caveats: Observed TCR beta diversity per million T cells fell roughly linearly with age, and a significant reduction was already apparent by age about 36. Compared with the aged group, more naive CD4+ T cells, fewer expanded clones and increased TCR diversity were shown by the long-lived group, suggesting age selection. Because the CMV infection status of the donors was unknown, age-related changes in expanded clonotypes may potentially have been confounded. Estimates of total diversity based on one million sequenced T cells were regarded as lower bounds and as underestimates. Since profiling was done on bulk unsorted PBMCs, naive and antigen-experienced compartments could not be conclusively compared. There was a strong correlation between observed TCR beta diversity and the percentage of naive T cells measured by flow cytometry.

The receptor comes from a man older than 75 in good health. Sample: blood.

The CDR3 in this case is CASSPSDRDQETQYF. DNA sequence: TGTGCCAGCAGTCCGTCGGACAGGGACCAAGAGACCCAGTACTTC. The chain is encoded by TRBV27 joined to TRBJ2-7; TRBD1 agrees with 8 junctional bases. The J call may be incorrect, as the DNA end agrees better with TRBJ2-5. The germline V gene (reference sequence) sets CDR1 to MNHEY and CDR2 to SMNVEV. From the cysteine through the phenylalanine, the CDR3 covers 15 amino acids. Of all the DNA, just the CDR3 is kept, 45 bases in frame from base 1.